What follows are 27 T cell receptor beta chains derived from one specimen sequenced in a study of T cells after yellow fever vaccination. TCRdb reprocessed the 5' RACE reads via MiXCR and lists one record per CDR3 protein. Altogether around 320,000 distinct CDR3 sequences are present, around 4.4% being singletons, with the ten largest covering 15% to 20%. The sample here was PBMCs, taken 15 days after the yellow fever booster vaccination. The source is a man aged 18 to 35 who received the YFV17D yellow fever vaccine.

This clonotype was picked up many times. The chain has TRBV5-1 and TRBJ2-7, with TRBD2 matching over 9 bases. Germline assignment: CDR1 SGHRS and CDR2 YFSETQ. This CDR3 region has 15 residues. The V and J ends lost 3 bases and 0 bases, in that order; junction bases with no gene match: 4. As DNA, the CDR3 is TGCGCCAGCAGCTCGAATAGCGGGGGCTCCTACGAGCAGTACTTC. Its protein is CASSSNSGGSYEQYF. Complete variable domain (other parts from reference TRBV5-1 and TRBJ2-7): KAGVTQTPRYLIKTRGQQVTLSCSPISGHRSVSWYQQTPGQGLQFLFEYFSETQRNKGNFPGRFSGRQFSNSRSEMNVSTLELGDSALYLCASSSNSGGSYEQYFGPGTRLTVT.

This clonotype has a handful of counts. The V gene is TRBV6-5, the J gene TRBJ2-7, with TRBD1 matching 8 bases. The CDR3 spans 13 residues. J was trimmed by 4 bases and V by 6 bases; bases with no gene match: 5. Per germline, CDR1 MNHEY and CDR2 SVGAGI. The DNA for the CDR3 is TGTGCCAGCAGGCGAAGACAGGGGTACGAGCAGTACGTC. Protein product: CASRRRQGYEQYV.

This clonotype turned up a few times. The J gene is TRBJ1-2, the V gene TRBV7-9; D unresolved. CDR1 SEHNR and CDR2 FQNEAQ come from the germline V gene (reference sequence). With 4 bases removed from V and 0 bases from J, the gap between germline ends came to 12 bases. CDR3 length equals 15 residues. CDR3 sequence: CASSSALEANYGYTF. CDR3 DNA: TGTGCCAGCAGCTCGGCCCTGGAAGCTAACTATGGCTACACCTTC. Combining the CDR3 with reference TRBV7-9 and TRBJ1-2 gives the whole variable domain DTGVSQNPRHKITKRGQNVTFRCDPISEHNRLYWYRQTLGQGPEFLTYFQNEAQLEKSRLLSDRFSAERPKGSFSTLEIQRTEQGDSAMYLCASSSALEANYGYTFGSGTRLTVV.

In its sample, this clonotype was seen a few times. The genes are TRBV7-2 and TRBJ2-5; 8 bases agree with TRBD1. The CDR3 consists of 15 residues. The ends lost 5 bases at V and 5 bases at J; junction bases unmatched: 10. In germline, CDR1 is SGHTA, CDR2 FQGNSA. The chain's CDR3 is CASSAPDRAGETQYF. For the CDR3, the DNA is TGTGCCAGCAGCGCCCCGGACAGGGCGGGGGAGACCCAGTACTTC.

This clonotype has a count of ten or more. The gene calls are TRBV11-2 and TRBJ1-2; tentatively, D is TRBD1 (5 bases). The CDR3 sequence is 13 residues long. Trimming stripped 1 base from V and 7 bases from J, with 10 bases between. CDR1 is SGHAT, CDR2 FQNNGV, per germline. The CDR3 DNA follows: TGTGCCAGCAGCTTAGTGCCAGGGTTTGGCTACACCTTC. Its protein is CASSLVPGFGYTF.

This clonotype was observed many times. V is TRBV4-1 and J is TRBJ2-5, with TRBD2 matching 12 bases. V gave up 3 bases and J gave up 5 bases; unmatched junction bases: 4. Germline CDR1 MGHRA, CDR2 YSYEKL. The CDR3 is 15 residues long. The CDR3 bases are TGCGCCAGCAGCCACCTGACTAGCGGGGGCGAGACCCAGTACTTC. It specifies CASSHLTSGGETQYF.

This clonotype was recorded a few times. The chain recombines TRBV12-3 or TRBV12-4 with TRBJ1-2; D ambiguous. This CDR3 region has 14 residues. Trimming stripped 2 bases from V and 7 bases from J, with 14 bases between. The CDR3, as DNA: TGTGCCAGCAGTTTAAGCGTTCAAGCGGGTGGCTACACCTTC. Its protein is CASSLSVQAGGYTF.

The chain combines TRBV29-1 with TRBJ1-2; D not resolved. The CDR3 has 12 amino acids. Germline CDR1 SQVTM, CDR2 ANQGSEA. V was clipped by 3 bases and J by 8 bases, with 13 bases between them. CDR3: CSVDMMVWGYTF. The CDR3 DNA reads TGCAGCGTTGACATGATGGTATGGGGCTACACCTTC.

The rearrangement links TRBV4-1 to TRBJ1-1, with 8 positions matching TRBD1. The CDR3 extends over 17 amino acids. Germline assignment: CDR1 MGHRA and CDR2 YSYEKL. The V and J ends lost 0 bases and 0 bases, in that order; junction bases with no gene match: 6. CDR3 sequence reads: CASSQDRAGGLNTEAFF. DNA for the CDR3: TGCGCCAGCAGCCAAGATCGCGCAGGGGGCTTGAACACTGAAGCTTTCTTT.

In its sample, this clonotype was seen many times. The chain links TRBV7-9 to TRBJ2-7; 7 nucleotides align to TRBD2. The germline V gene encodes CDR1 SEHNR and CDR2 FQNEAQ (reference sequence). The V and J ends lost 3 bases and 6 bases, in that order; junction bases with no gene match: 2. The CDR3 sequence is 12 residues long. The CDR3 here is CASSFTGGEQYV. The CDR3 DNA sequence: TGTGCCAGCAGCTTCACGGGGGGCGAGCAGTACGTC.

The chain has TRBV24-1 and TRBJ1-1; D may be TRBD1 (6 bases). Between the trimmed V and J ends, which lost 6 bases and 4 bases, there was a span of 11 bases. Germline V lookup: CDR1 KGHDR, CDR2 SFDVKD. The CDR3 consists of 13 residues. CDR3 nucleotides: TGTGCCACCAGTCGGGGGGCGCGCACTGAAGCTTTCTTT. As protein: CATSRGARTEAFF.

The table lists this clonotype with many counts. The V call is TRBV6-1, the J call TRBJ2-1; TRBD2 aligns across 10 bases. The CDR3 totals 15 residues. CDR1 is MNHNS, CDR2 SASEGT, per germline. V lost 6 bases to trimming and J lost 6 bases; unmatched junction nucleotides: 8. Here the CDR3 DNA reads TGTGCCAGCAGCCCACTTACTAGCGGGGTCAATGAGCAGTTCTTC. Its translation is CASSPLTSGVNEQFF.

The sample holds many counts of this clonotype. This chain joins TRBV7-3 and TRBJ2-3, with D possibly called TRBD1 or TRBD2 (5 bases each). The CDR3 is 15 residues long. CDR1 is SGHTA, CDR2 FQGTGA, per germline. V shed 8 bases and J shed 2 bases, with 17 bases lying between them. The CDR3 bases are TGTGCCAGCCCGGAATTCGGGGCAATCACAGATACGCAGTATTTT. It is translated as CASPEFGAITDTQYF. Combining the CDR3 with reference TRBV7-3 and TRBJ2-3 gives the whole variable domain GAGVSQTPSNKVTEKGKYVELRCDPISGHTALYWYRQSLGQGPEFLIYFQGTGAADDSGLPNDRFFAVRPEGSVSTLKIQRTERGDSAVYLCASPEFGAITDTQYFGPGTRLTVL.

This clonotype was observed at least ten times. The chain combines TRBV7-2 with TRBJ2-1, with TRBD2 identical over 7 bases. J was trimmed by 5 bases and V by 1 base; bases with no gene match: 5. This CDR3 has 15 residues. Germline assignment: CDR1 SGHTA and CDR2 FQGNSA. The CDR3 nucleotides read TGTGCCAGCAGCTTAGGACCAGCGGGGAACAATGAGCAGTTCTTC. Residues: CASSLGPAGNNEQFF.

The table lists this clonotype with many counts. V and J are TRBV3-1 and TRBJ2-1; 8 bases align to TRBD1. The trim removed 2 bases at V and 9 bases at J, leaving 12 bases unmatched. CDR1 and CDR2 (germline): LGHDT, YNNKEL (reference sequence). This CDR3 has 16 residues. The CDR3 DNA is TGTGCCAGCAGCCAAAGGGGGCAGGGGGCGATTAGTGAGCAGTTCTTC. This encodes CASSQRGQGAISEQFF.

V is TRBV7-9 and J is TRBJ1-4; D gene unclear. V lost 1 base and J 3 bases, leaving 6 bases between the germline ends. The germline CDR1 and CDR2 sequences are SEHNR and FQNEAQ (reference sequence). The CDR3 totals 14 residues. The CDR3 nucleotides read TGTGCCAGCAGCTTAGTTCAATCTAATGAAAAACTGTTTTTT. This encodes CASSLVQSNEKLFF.

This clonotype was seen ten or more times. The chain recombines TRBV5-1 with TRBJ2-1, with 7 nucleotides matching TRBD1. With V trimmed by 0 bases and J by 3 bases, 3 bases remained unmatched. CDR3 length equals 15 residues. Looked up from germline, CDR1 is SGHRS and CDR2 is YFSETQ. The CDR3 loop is CASSLEGGRYNEQFF. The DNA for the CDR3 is TGCGCCAGCAGCTTGGAAGGGGGCCGCTACAATGAGCAGTTCTTC.

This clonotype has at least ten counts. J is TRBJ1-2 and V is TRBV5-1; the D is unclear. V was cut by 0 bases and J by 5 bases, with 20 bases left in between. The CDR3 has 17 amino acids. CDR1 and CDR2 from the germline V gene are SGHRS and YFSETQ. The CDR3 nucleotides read TGCGCCAGCAGCTTGGCCCAAGTTTCGGACGGACTGTATGGCTACACCTTC. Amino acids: CASSLAQVSDGLYGYTF. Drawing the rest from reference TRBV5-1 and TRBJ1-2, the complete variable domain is KAGVTQTPRYLIKTRGQQVTLSCSPISGHRSVSWYQQTPGQGLQFLFEYFSETQRNKGNFPGRFSGRQFSNSRSEMNVSTLELGDSALYLCASSLAQVSDGLYGYTFGSGTRLTVV.

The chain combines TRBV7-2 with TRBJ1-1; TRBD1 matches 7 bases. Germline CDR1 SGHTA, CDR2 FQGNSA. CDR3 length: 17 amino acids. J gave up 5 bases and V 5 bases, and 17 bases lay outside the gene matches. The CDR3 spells CASSVRQGGRGRTEAFF. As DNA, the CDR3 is TGTGCCAGCAGCGTTCGACAGGGCGGGAGGGGGAGGACTGAAGCTTTCTTT.

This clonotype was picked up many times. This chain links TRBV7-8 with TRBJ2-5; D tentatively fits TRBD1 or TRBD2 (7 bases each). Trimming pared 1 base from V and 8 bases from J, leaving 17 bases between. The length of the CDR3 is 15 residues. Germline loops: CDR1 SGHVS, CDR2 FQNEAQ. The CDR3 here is CASSLGWEGADTQYF. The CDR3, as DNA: TGTGCCAGCAGCTTAGGTTGGGAGGGGGCAGACACCCAGTACTTC.

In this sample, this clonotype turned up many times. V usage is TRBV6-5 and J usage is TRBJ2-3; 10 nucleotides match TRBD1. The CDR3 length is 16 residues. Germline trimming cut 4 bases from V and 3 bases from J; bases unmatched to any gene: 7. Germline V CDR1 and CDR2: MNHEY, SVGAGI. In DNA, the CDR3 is TGTGCCAGCAGTTTACGGACAGGGGGGGAAACAGATACGCAGTATTTT. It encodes CASSLRTGGETDTQYF.

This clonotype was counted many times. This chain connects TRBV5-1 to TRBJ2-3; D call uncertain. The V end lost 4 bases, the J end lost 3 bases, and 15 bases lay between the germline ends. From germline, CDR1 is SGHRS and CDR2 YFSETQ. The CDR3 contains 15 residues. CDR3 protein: CASSTTPTLTDTQYF. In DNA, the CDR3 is TGCGCCAGCAGCACCACCCCGACCCTAACAGATACGCAGTATTTT. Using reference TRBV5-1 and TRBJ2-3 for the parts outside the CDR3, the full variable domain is KAGVTQTPRYLIKTRGQQVTLSCSPISGHRSVSWYQQTPGQGLQFLFEYFSETQRNKGNFPGRFSGRQFSNSRSEMNVSTLELGDSALYLCASSTTPTLTDTQYFGPGTRLTVL.

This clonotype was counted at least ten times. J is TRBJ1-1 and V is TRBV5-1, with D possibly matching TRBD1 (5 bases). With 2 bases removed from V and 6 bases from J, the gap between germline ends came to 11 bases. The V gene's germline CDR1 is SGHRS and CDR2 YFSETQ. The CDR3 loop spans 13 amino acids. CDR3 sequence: CASSLHEGAEAFF. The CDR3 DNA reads TGCGCCAGCAGCTTACACGAAGGGGCTGAAGCTTTCTTT.

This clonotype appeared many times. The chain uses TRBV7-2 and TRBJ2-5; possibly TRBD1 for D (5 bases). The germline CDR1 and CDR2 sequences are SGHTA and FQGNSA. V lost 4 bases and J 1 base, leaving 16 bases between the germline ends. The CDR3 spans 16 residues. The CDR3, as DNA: TGTGCCAGCAGCTCACTCGACAGAGTACCCCAAGAGACCCAGTACTTC. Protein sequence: CASSSLDRVPQETQYF.

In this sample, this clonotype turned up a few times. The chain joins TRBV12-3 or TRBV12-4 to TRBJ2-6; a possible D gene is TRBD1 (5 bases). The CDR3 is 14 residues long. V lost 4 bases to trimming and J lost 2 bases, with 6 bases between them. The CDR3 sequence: CASSSTAGANVLTF. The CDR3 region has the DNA TGTGCCAGCAGTTCGACAGCTGGGGCCAACGTCCTGACTTTC.

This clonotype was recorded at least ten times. The CDR3 loop reads CASSRTQVNTEAFF. As DNA, the CDR3 is TGTGCCAGCAGTCGGACACAGGTAAACACTGAAGCTTTCTTT. The rearrangement uses TRBV6-5 and TRBJ1-1; a possible D gene is TRBD1 (5 bases). The CDR3 sequence is 14 residues long. The germline gives CDR1 MNHEY, CDR2 SVGAGI. V lost 5 bases and J lost 2, with 12 bases in between.

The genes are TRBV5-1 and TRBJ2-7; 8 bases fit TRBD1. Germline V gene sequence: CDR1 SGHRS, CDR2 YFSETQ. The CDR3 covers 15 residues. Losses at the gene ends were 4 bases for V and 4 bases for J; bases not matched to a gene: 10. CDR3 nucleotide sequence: TGCGCCAGCAGCCTCGGGACAGGCCGATCTTACGAGCAGTACTTC. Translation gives CASSLGTGRSYEQYF.